The 29 T cell receptor beta chains listed next were all sequenced from one sample in a study of metastatic and nonmetastatic thyroid tumors (dated by TCRdb to 2018 to 2021). Libraries were prepared through PCR. Sequencing was performed on an Illumina HiSeq 4000. TCRdb took the public reads, trimmed them with fastp at Q25, ran MiXCR for clone calling and kept in-frame beta chains. The sample table holds 30,000 to 45,000 clones, of which 25% to 30% were seen once. About a tenth of the sample belongs to the ten largest clones. No patient had received any treatment before thyroid surgery. Sample: blood. The receptor set was obtained from a male donor with papillary thyroid cancer or a benign thyroid nodule (not recorded which). Some clones in this sample may be carry-over from other donors' samples.

This clone is categorized as medium-sized (0.01 to 0.1%). The chain couples TRBV5-1 to TRBJ1-2; D uncertain. Trimming removed 0 bases at V and 0 bases at J, with 15 bases between. This CDR3 spans 17 amino acids. CDR1 is SGHRS and CDR2 is YFSETQ in the germline V gene. The CDR3 bases are TGCGCCAGCAGCTTGGAAGCAAACCCGTTTACTAACTATGGCTACACCTTC. This encodes CASSLEANPFTNYGYTF.

This chain joins TRBV4-1 and TRBJ2-2, with D tentatively TRBD1 (6 bases). V was cut by 2 bases and J by 5 bases, with 9 bases left in between. Germline V gene lookup returns CDR1 MGHRA and CDR2 YSYEKL. CDR3 length: 14 residues. Written as DNA, the CDR3 is TGCGCCAGCAGCCAACAGGGGCTTACCGGGGAGCTGTTTTTT. This codes for CASSQQGLTGELFF.

This clone came up a few times. The chain employs TRBV27 and TRBJ1-2; D remains unclear. V gave up 8 bases and J gave up 0 bases, with 10 bases separating them. Germline V gene data show CDR1 as MNHEY and CDR2 as SMNVEV (reference sequence). This CDR3 has 13 residues. The CDR3 nucleotides read TGTGCCAGCCGCCGGGCCGCTAACTATGGCTACACCTTC. Encoded protein: CASRRAANYGYTF.

With regard to this clone: The junction shows a germline mismatch at one end, possibly a read error. V usage is TRBV7-3 and J usage is TRBJ2-1, with D uncertain. Germline lookup yields CDR1 SGHTA and CDR2 FQGTGA. The CDR3 consists of 15 residues. CDR3 sequence (DNA): TGTGCCAGCATCTTATGGGTGGGCTCCTACAATGAGCAGTTCTTC. This sequence encodes CASILWVGSYNEQFF. The whole variable domain, remainder taken from reference TRBV7-3 and TRBJ2-1, is GAGVSQTPSNKVTEKGKYVELRCDPISGHTALYWYRQSLGQGPEFLIYFQGTGAADDSGLPNDRFFAVRPEGSVSTLKIQRTERGDSAVYLCASILWVGSYNEQFFGPGTRLTVL.

The sample holds many counts of this clone. The chain recombines TRBV18 with TRBJ2-7; 10 bases line up with TRBD2. The CDR3 covers 14 residues. The germline gives CDR1 KGHSH, CDR2 LQKENI. Unmatched junction bases numbered 9, after V lost 6 bases and J lost 7 bases. The CDR3 DNA reads TGTGCCAGCTCCCGGGCAGCGGGAGGGCGTGAGCAGTACTTC. Amino acid sequence: CASSRAAGGREQYF.

J is TRBJ1-5 and V is TRBV5-1; D remains unclear. Trimming left V 0 bases short and J 0 bases short, with 7 bases between. This CDR3 region has 15 residues. Germline V gives CDR1 SGHRS, CDR2 YFSETQ. CDR3 residues: CASSLAGFSNQPQHF. The CDR3 DNA reads as TGCGCCAGCAGCTTGGCTGGATTTAGCAATCAGCCCCAGCATTTT. The full variable domain, with the rest looked up from reference TRBV5-1 and TRBJ1-5, is KAGVTQTPRYLIKTRGQQVTLSCSPISGHRSVSWYQQTPGQGLQFLFEYFSETQRNKGNFPGRFSGRQFSNSRSEMNVSTLELGDSALYLCASSLAGFSNQPQHFGDGTRLSIL.

A few counts support this clone. The V and J genes are TRBV6-1 and TRBJ2-7; 10 bases fit TRBD2. The germline CDR1 and CDR2 sequences are MNHNS and SASEGT. CDR3 size: 14 residues. V lost 6 bases and J lost 7; bases outside the gene matches: 9. This CDR3 reads CASSRLAGLSEQYF. CDR3 nucleotide sequence: TGTGCCAGCAGCAGACTAGCGGGCCTCTCGGAGCAGTACTTC.

This clone has just a few counts. The chain recombines TRBV28 with TRBJ1-2; 9 bases agree with TRBD1. Germline CDR1 reads MDHEN; CDR2 reads SYDVKM. The ends lost 5 bases at V and 8 bases at J; junction bases unmatched: 9. This CDR3 region has 14 residues. CDR3 bases: TGTGCCAGCAGTCGTCCCGGGACAGGGTACGGCTACACCTTC. Amino acid sequence: CASSRPGTGYGYTF.

In its sample, this clone was seen a few times. The V and J genes are TRBV10-3 and TRBJ2-7; D is perhaps TRBD1 or TRBD2 (5 bases each). V lost 5 bases and J 0 bases, leaving 11 bases between the germline ends. This CDR3 spans 14 amino acids. Germline lookup yields CDR1 ENHRY and CDR2 SYGVKD. CDR3 nucleotides: TGTGCCATCAGTTCCGGGACGGACTCCTACGAGCAGTACTTC. This encodes CAISSGTDSYEQYF.

At least ten counts were recorded for this clone. A clone one base away is much larger, so this may be a read error. This rearrangement joins TRBV28 to TRBJ2-7; 8 bases match TRBD2. The CDR3 is 14 amino acids. J lost 6 bases, V lost 3 bases, and 7 bases had no gene match. The germline V gene has CDR1 MDHEN and CDR2 SYDVKM. The DNA for the CDR3 is TGTGCCAGCAGTTTTGGCGGGAGGACTCGCGAGCAGTACTTC. Translated, it gives CASSFGGRTREQYF.

The chain uses TRBV6-6 and TRBJ1-4; possibly TRBD1 for D (6 bases). V was cut by 0 bases and J by 7 bases, with 9 bases left in between. This CDR3 comprises 14 residues. Germline V CDR1 and CDR2: MNHNY, SVGAGI (reference sequence). CDR3 nucleotide sequence: TGTGCCAGCAGTTACTCGGTGACAGGTGAAAAACTGTTTTTT. This translates into CASSYSVTGEKLFF.

This clone is medium-sized (0.01 to 0.1%) within its sample. The V and J genes are TRBV6-1 and TRBJ2-7; TRBD1 matches 7 bases. Trimming took 6 bases from V and 2 from J; bases not matched to a gene: 10. Germline values: CDR1 MNHNS, CDR2 SASEGT. There are 15 residues in the CDR3. This chain's CDR3 is CASSLGQTITYEQYF. CDR3 nucleotide sequence: TGTGCCAGCAGCCTGGGACAGACTATTACCTACGAGCAGTACTTC.

This clone is medium-sized within its sample. This sequence joins TRBV4-2 and TRBJ1-4, with D perhaps matching TRBD1 (6 bases). Germline CDR1 is LGHNA and CDR2 is YNFKEQ. The ends were cut back, 3 bases at V and 8 bases at J, with 19 bases in the middle. The CDR3 is made up of 16 amino acids. The CDR3 coding sequence is TGTGCCAGCAGCCATGGGAGTGGGGGCGGGGGGGAAAAACTGTTTTTT. The encoded protein is CASSHGSGGGGEKLFF.

The rearrangement joins TRBV7-9 to TRBJ1-2, with unresolved D. Germline CDR1 is SEHNR and CDR2 is FQNEAQ (reference sequence). The CDR3 runs 13 residues. Trimming pared 4 bases from V and 4 bases from J, leaving 10 bases between. For the CDR3, the DNA is TGTGCCAGCAGCTATTACCGGGGCTATGGCTACACCTTC. It translates to CASSYYRGYGYTF.

V gene TRBV20-1 combines with J gene TRBJ2-1, with D maybe TRBD2 (6 bases). CDR3 size: 20 residues. Deletions cut 5 bases from V and 0 bases from J, with 29 bases between. The V gene's germline CDR1 is DFQATT and CDR2 SNEGSKA (reference sequence). The CDR3 sequence: CSALPIPGEQTPSSYNEQFF. The CDR3 nucleotides are TGCAGTGCTCTTCCAATACCGGGAGAACAGACACCGAGCTCCTACAATGAGCAGTTCTTC.

The chain is built from TRBV11-2 and TRBJ2-7; 10 bases match TRBD2. CDR1 is SGHAT, CDR2 FQNNGV, per germline. Unmatched junction bases numbered 7, after V lost 5 bases and J lost 0 bases. CDR3 length: 16 amino acids. The CDR3 DNA reads TGTGCCAGCAGCCCCGGGACTAGCGCCAGCTCCTACGAGCAGTACTTC. This codes for CASSPGTSASSYEQYF. The complete variable domain, with remaining parts taken from reference TRBV11-2 and TRBJ2-7, reads EAGVAQSPRYKIIEKRQSVAFWCNPISGHATLYWYQQILGQGPKLLIQFQNNGVVDDSQLPKDRFSAERLKGVDSTLKIQPAKLEDSAVYLCASSPGTSASSYEQYFGPGTRLTVT.

This clone has a count of ten or more. This chain connects TRBV7-2 to TRBJ1-1; 7 bases line up with TRBD1. The CDR3 is 14 amino acids. Germline CDR1 reads SGHTA; CDR2 reads FQGNSA. Unmatched junction bases numbered 7, after V lost 5 bases and J lost 4 bases. CDR3 loop: CASSHPTGSTEAFF. The CDR3 nucleotides read TGTGCCAGCAGCCACCCGACAGGGTCCACTGAAGCTTTCTTT.

This clone has ten or more counts. The chain carries TRBV28 and TRBJ1-2; D possibly corresponds to TRBD1 (5 bases). V dropped 5 bases and J dropped 7 bases, with 23 bases sitting between them. The CDR3 runs to 16 residues. Germline loops: CDR1 MDHEN, CDR2 SYDVKM. The CDR3 protein is CASSLTPGPTRFGYTF. The CDR3 DNA reads TGTGCCAGCAGTCTGACTCCGGGACCGACGAGATTTGGCTACACCTTC.

By share of the sample, this clone is medium-sized (0.01 to 0.1%). This sequence joins TRBV9 and TRBJ2-7; 12 nucleotides align to TRBD2. Germline V gene sequence: CDR1 SGDLS, CDR2 YYNGEE. Trimming took 0 bases from V and 2 from J; bases not matched to a gene: 9. The CDR3 length is 18 residues. In DNA, the CDR3 is TGTGCCAGCAGCGTAGGTGTTGGAGGACTAGCGGGGACCTACGAGCAGTACTTC. Translation: CASSVGVGGLAGTYEQYF.

V usage is TRBV7-3 and J usage is TRBJ2-2; D is unclear. This CDR3 spans 11 amino acids. V was clipped by 5 bases and J by 7 bases, with 5 bases between them. Looked up from germline, CDR1 is SGHTA and CDR2 is FQGTGA. This CDR3 is CASSLSGELFF. In DNA, the CDR3 is TGTGCCAGCAGCCTAAGCGGGGAGCTGTTTTTT.

This clone was observed many times. The rearrangement links TRBV6-1 to TRBJ2-5, with 9 positions matching TRBD1. This CDR3 region has 15 residues. The germline V gene has CDR1 MNHNS and CDR2 SASEGT. V gave up 4 bases and J gave up 3 bases; unmatched junction bases: 6. The CDR3: CASSVTGGSEETQYF. The CDR3, as DNA: TGTGCCAGCAGTGTTACAGGGGGCTCAGAAGAGACCCAGTACTTC.

This clone is medium-sized within its sample. The chain joins TRBV4-1 to TRBJ2-5; a possible D gene is TRBD2 (5 bases). Trimming removed 0 bases from V and 1 base from J, with 12 bases in between. The V gene's germline CDR1 is MGHRA and CDR2 YSYEKL. The CDR3 loop spans 16 amino acids. The CDR3 DNA reads as TGCGCCAGCAGCCAAGATCCTAGGCGGGCCCAAGAGACCCAGTACTTC. Translated, it gives CASSQDPRRAQETQYF.

This clone has just a few counts. V is TRBV20-1 and J is TRBJ2-1; maybe TRBD1 (6 bases). The germline V gene encodes CDR1 DFQATT and CDR2 SNEGSKA (reference sequence). With 0 bases removed from V and 5 bases from J, the gap between germline ends came to 11 bases. The CDR3 has 14 residues. The CDR3 region is CSAREAGAHNEQFF. The CDR3 DNA reads TGCAGTGCTAGAGAAGCAGGGGCCCACAATGAGCAGTTCTTC.

This clone has just a few counts. Compared with germline, one end of the junction differs, possibly owing to a read error. V and J are TRBV6-4 and TRBJ1-2; D is unclear. The CDR3 is 15 amino acids. CDR1 and CDR2 from the germline V gene are MRHNA and SNTAGT. In DNA, the CDR3 is TGTGCCAGCAGTTACTCGAGTCCGTCTAACTATGGCTACACCTTC. Amino acid sequence: CASSYSSPSNYGYTF.

V usage is TRBV11-2 and J usage is TRBJ2-1; a possible D gene is TRBD2 (6 bases). Trimming took 1 base from V and 3 from J, leaving 19 bases between them. Germline V gives CDR1 SGHAT, CDR2 FQNNGV. The CDR3 is 18 residues long. CDR3 loop: CASSLVGALGGNYNEQFF. The CDR3, as DNA: TGTGCCAGCAGCTTAGTAGGAGCCCTTGGCGGGAACTACAATGAGCAGTTCTTC.

The chain has TRBV5-6 and TRBJ2-3, with D uncertain. Germline V gene sequence: CDR1 SGHDT, CDR2 YYEEEE. This CDR3 region has 12 residues. The V end was cut by 4 bases, the J end by 6 bases, with 9 bases between. CDR3 region: CASSPLKDTQYF. The CDR3 nucleotides are TGTGCCAGCAGCCCTTTGAAGGATACGCAGTATTTT.

Within the sample, this clone is large. Other DNA sequences in this specimen translate into the identical CDR3. The chain employs TRBV6-4 and TRBJ2-1; 13 bases agree with TRBD2. The germline gives CDR1 MRHNA, CDR2 SNTAGT. The length of the CDR3 is 14 residues. The V gene end was trimmed by 4 bases and the J gene end by 6 bases; junction bases not matched to a gene: 0. The CDR3, as DNA: TGTGCCAGCAGTGGGACTAGCGGGAGCAATGAGCAGTTCTTC. This translates into CASSGTSGSNEQFF.

This clone was counted a few times. V is TRBV6-1 and J is TRBJ1-4; D is unclear. The CDR3 contains 17 residues. Trimming left V 3 bases short and J 8 bases short, with 22 bases between. In germline, CDR1 is MNHNS, CDR2 SASEGT. The CDR3 bases are TGTGCCAGCAGTGACCCTGATGATGACCGAACGGAGGAAAAACTGTTTTTT. Translation gives CASSDPDDDRTEEKLFF.

This clone has just a few counts. The V call is TRBV28, the J call TRBJ1-5; the D gene is possibly TRBD1 (6 bases). Trimming cost V 10 bases and J 10 bases, with 26 bases left between them. Per germline, CDR1 MDHEN and CDR2 SYDVKM. The CDR3 extends over 15 amino acids. The CDR3 reads CAIGRDTQFDYPQHF. The DNA for the CDR3 is TGTGCCATCGGACGGGACACCCAGTTTGATTATCCCCAGCATTTT.